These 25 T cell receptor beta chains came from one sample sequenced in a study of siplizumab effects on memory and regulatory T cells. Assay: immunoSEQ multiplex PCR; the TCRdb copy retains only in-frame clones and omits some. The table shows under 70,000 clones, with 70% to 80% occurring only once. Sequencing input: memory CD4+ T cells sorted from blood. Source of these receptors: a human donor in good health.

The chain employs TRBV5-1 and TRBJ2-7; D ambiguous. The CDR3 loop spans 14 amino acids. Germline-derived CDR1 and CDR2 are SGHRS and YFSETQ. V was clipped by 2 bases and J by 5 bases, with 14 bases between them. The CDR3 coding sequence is TGCGCCAGCAGCTTAGGACCGAAGAGCCACGAGCAGTACTTC. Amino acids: CASSLGPKSHEQYF.

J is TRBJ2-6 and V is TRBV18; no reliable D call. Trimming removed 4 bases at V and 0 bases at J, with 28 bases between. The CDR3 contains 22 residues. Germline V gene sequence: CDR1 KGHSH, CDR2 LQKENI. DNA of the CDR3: TGTGCCAGCTCACGTAGACCGACCGATGAAGCCATTAACCTCTCTGGGGCCAACGTCCTGACTTTC. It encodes CASSRRPTDEAINLSGANVLTF.

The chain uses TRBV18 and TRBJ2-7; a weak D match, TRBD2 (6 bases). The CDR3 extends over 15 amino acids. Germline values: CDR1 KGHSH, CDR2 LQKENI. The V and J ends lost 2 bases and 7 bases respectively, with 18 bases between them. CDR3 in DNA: TGTGCCAGCTCACCAGCTGCGGGGCGCCAAAGGGAGCAGTACTTC. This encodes CASSPAAGRQREQYF.

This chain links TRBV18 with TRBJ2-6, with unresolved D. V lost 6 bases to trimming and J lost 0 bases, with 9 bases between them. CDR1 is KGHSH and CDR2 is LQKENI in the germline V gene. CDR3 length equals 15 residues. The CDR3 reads CASSLGHSGANVLTF. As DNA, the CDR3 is TGTGCCAGCTCCCTAGGCCACTCTGGGGCCAACGTCCTGACTTTC. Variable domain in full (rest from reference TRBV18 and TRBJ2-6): NAGVMQNPRHLVRRRGQEARLRCSPMKGHSHVYWYRQLPEEGLKFMVYLQKENIIDESGMPKERFSAEFPKEGPSILRIQQVVRGDSAAYFCASSLGHSGANVLTFGAGSRLTVL.

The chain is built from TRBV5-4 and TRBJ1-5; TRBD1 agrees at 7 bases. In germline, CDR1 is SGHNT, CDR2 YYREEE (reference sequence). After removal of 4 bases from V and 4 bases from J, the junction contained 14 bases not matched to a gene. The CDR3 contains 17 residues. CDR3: CASSPRPDRRTNQPQHF. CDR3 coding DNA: TGTGCCAGCAGCCCCCGCCCGGACAGGCGCACAAATCAGCCCCAGCATTTT.

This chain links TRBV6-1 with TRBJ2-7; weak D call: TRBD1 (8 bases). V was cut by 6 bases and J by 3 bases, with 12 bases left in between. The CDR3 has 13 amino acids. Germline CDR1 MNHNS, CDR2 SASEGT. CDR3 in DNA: TGTGCCAGCAGACAGGGGGGGAACTACGAGCAGTACTTC. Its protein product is CASRQGGNYEQYF.

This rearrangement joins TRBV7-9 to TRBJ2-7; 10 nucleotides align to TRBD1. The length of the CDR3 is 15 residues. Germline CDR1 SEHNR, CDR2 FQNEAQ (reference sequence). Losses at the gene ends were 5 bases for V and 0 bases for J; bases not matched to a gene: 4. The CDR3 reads CASSQGTGASYEQYF. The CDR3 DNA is TGTGCCAGCAGCCAGGGGACAGGGGCCTCCTACGAGCAGTACTTC.

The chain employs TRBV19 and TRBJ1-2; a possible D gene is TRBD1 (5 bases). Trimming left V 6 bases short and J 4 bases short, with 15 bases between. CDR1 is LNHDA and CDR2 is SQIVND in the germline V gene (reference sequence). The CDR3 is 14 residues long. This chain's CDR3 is CASRGVGRAYGYTF. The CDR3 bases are TGTGCCAGTAGGGGGGTGGGCAGGGCCTATGGCTACACCTTC.

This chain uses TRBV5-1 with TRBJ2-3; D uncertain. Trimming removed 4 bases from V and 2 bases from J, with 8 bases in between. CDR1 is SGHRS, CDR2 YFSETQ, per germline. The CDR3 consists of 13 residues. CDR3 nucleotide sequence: TGCGCCAGCAGCCCGGACCCCACAGATACGCAGTATTTT. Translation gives CASSPDPTDTQYF.

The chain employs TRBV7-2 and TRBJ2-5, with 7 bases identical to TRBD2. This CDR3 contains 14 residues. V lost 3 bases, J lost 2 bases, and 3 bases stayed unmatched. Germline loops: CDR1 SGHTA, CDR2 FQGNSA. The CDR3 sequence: CASSFSGGQETQYF. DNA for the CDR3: TGTGCCAGCAGCTTTTCGGGGGGACAAGAGACCCAGTACTTC.

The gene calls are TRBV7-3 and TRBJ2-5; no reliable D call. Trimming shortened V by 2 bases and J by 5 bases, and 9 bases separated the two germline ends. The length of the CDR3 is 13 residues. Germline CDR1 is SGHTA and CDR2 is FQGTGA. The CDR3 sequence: CASSLDRAETQYF. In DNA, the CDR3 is TGTGCCAGCAGCTTAGATAGGGCCGAGACCCAGTACTTC.

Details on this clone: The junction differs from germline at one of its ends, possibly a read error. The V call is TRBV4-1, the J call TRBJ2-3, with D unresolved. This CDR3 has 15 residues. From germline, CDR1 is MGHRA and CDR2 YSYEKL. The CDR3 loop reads CASSQGRIFTDMQYF. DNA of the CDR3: TGCGCCAGCAGCCAAGGTCGGATTTTCACAGATATGCAGTATTTT.

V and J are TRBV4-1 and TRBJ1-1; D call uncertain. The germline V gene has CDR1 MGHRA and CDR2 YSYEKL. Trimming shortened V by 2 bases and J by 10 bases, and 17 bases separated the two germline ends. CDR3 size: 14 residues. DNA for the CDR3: TGCGCCAGCAGCCAACCTTGGGCAGATGGTGGAGCTTTCTTT. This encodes CASSQPWADGGAFF.

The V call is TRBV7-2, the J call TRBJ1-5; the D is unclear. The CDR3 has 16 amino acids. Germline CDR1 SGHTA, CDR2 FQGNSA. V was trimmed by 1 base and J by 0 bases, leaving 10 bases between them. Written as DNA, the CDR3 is TGTGCCAGCAGCTTAGGCTCGACATATAGCAATCAGCCCCAGCATTTT. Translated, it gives CASSLGSTYSNQPQHF.

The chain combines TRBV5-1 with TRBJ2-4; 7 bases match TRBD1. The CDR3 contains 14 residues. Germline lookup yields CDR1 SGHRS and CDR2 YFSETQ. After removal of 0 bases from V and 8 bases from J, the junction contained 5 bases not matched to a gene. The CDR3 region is CASSLGGQRDIQYF. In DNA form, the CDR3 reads TGCGCCAGCAGCTTGGGGGGACAGCGCGACATTCAGTACTTC.

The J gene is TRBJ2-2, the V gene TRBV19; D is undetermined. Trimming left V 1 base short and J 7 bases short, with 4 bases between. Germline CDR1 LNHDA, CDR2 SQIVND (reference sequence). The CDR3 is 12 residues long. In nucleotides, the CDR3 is TGTGCCAGTAGTATAGGAAGCGGGGAGCTGTTTTTT. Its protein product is CASSIGSGELFF.

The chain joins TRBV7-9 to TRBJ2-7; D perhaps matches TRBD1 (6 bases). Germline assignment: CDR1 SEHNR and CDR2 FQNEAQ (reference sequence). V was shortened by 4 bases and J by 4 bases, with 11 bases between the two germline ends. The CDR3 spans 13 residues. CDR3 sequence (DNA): TGTGCCAGCAGCTCTCGGACAGCTTACGAGCAGTACTTC. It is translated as CASSSRTAYEQYF.

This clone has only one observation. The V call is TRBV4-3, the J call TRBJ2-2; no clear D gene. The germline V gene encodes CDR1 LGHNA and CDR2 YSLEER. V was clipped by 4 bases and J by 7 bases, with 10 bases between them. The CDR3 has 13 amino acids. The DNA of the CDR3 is TGCGCCAGCAGCCGCGATGCGGACGGGGAGCTGTTTTTT. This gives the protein CASSRDADGELFF.

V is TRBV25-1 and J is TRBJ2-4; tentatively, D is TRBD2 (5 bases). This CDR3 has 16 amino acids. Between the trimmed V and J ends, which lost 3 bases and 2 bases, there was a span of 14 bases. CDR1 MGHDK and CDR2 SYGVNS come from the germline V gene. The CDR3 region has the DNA TGTGCCAGCAGTGAGTCGGGATCTCGAACCAAAAACATTCAGTACTTC. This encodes CASSESGSRTKNIQYF. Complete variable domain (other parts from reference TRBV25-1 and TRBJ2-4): EADIYQTPRYLVIGTGKKITLECSQTMGHDKMYWYQQDPGMELHLIHYSYGVNSTEKGDLSSESTVSRIRTEHFPLTLESARPSHTSQYLCASSESGSRTKNIQYFGAGTRLSVL.

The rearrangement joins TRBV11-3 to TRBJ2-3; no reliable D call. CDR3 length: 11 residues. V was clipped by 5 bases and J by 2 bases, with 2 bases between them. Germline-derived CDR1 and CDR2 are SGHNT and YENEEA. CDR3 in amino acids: CASSLTDTQYF. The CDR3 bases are TGTGCCAGCAGCCTCACAGATACGCAGTATTTT.

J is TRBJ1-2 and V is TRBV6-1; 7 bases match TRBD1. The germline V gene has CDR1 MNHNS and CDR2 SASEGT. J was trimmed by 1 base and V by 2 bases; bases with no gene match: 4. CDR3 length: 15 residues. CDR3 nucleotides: TGTGCCAGCAGTGAACACAGGGGCGATAACTATGGCTACACCTTC. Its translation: CASSEHRGDNYGYTF.

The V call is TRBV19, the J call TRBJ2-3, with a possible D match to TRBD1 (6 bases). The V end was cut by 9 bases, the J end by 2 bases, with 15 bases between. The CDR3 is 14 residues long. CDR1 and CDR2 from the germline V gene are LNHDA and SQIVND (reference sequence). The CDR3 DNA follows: TGTGCCAGCAGTCCAGGGGTTCTCACAGATACGCAGTATTTT. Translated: CASSPGVLTDTQYF.

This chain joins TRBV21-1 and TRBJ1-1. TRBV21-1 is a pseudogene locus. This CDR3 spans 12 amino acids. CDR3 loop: CARIRTVTEAFF. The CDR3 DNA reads TGTGCCAGAATCAGGACGGTCACTGAAGCTTTCTTT.

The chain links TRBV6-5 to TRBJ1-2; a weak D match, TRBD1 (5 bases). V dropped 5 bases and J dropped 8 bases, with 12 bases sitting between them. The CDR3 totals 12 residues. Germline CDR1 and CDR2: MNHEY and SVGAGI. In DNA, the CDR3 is TGTGCCAGCAGTCCGCAGGGTGGCGGCTACACCTTC. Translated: CASSPQGGGYTF.

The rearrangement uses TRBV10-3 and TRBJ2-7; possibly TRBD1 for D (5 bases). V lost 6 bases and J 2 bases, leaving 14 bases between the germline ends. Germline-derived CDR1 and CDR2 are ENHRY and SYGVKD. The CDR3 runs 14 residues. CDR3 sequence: CAIRKTDRAYEQYF. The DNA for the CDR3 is TGTGCCATCAGGAAAACCGACAGAGCCTACGAGCAGTACTTC.